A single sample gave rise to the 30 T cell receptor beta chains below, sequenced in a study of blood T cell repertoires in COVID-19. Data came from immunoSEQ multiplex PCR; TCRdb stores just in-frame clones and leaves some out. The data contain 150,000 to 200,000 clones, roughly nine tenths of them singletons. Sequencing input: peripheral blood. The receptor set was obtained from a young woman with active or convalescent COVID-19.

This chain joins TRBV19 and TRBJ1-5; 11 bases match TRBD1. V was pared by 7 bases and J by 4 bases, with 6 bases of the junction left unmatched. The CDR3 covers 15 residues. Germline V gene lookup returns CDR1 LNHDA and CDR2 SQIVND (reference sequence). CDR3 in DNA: TGTGCCAGTACGGTAGGGACAGGGGGAAATCAGCCCCAGCATTTT. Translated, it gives CASTVGTGGNQPQHF.

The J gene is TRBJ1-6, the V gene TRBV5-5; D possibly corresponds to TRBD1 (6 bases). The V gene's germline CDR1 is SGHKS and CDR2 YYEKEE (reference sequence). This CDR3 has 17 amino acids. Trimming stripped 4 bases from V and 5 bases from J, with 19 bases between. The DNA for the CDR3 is TGTGCCAGCAGCCCGTATGGCAGGGGCGGAAATAATTCACCCCTCCACTTT. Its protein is CASSPYGRGGNNSPLHF.

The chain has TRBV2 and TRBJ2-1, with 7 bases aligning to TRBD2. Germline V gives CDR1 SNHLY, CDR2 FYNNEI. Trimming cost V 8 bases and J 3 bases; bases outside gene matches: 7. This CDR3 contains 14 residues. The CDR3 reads CASVTGTNYNEQFF. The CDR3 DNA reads TGTGCCAGCGTCACCGGGACTAACTACAATGAGCAGTTCTTC.

The CDR3 spells CASSLSVTKHQPQHF. The CDR3 DNA sequence: TGTGCCAGCAGTTTGTCGGTGACAAAACATCAGCCCCAGCATTTT. The chain uses TRBV28 and TRBJ1-5; D is undetermined. This CDR3 comprises 15 residues. V was pared by 3 bases and J by 5 bases, with 14 bases between. Germline V gives CDR1 MDHEN, CDR2 SYDVKM.

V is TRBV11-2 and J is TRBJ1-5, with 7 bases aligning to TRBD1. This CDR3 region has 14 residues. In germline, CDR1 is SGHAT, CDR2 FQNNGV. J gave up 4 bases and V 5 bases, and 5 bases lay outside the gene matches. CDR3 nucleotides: TGTGCCAGCAGCCGCTGGGACAGTAATCAGCCCCAGCATTTT. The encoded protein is CASSRWDSNQPQHF.

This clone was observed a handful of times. As DNA, the CDR3 is TGTGCCAGCAGTGAAAATAGGAGCGGGGGCCCCTACGAGCAGTACTTC. Translated: CASSENRSGGPYEQYF. The J gene is TRBJ2-7, the V gene TRBV6-1; TRBD2 matches 8 bases. The J segment lost 2 bases and the V segment lost 2 bases, leaving 8 bases of the junction unmatched. Germline V CDR1 and CDR2: MNHNS, SASEGT. The CDR3 totals 16 residues.

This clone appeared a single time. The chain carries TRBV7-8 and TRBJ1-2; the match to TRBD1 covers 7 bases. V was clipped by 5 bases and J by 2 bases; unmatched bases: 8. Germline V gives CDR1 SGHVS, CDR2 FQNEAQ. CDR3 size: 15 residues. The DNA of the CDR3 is TGTGCCAGCAGCCCCGGGCAGGGGGTCAACTATGGCTACACCTTC. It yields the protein CASSPGQGVNYGYTF.

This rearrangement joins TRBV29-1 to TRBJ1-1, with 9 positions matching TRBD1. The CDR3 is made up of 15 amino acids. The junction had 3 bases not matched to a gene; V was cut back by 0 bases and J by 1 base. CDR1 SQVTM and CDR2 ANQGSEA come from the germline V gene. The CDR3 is CSVEDSGQGNTEAFF. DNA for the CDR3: TGCAGCGTTGAAGATTCGGGACAGGGGAACACTGAAGCTTTCTTT. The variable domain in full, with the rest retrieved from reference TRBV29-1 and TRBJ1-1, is SAVISQKPSRDICQRGTSLTIQCQVDSQVTMMFWYRQQPGQSLTLIATANQGSEATYESGFVIDKFPISRPNLTFSTLTVSNMSPEDSSIYLCSVEDSGQGNTEAFFGQGTRLTVV.

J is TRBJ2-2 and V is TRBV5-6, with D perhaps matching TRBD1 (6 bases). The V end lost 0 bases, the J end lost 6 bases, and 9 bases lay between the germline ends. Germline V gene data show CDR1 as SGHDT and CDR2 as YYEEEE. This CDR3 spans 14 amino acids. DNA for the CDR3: TGTGCCAGCAGCTTGGGCAGGGGTTCCGGGGAGCTGTTTTTT. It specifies CASSLGRGSGELFF.

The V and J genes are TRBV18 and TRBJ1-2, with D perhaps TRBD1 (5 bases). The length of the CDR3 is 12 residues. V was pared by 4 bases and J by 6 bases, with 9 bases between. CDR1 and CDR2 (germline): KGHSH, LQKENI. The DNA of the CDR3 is TGTGCCAGCTCACTACAGACAGATGGCTACACCTTC. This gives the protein CASSLQTDGYTF.

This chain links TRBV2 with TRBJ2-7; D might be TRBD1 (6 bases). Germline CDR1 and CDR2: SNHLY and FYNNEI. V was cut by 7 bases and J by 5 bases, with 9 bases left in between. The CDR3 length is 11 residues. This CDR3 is CASTEGDEQYF. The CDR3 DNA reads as TGTGCCAGCACCGAGGGGGACGAGCAGTACTTC. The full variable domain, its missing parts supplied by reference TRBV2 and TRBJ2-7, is EPEVTQTPSHQVTQMGQEVILRCVPISNHLYFYWYRQILGQKVEFLVSFYNNEISEKSEIFDDQFSVERPDGSNFTLKIRSTKLEDSAMYFCASTEGDEQYFGPGTRLTVT.

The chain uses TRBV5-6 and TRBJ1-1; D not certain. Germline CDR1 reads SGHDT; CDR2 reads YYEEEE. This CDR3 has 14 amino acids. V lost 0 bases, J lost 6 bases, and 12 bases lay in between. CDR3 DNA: TGTGCCAGCAGCTTGGGTAGGTTTGGGCCTGAAGCTTTCTTT. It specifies CASSLGRFGPEAFF.

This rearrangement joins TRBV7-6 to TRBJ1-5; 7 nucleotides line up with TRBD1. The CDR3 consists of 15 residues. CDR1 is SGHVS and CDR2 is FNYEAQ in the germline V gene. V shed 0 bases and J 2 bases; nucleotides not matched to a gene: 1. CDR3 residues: CASSLAGTGNQPQHF. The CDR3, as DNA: TGTGCCAGCAGCTTAGCAGGGACAGGCAATCAGCCCCAGCATTTT.

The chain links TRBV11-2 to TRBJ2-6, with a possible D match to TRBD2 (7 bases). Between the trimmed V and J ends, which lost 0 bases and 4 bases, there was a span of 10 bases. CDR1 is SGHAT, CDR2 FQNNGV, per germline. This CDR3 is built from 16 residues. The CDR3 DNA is TGTGCCAGCAGCTTAGATGGGGGGGCCGGGGCCAACGTCCTGACTTTC. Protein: CASSLDGGAGANVLTF.

The CDR3 coding sequence is TGTGCCAGCAGTGCTCTCGGAGATGGCTACACCTTC. Its protein product is CASSALGDGYTF. The rearrangement joins TRBV12-3 or TRBV12-4 to TRBJ1-2; D is unresolved. Trimming left V 5 bases short and J 6 bases short, with 10 bases between. This CDR3 has 12 residues.

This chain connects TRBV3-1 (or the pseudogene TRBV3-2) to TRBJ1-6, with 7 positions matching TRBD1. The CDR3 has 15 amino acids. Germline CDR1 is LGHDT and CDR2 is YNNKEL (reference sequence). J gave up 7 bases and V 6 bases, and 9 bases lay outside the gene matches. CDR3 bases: TGTGCCAGCAGTCCAAGCAGGGGGAGCAATTCACCCCTCCACTTT. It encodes CASSPSRGSNSPLHF.

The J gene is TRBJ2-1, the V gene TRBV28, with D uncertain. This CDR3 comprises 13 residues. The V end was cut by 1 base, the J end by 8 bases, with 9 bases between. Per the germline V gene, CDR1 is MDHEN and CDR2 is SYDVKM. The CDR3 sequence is CASSLSDIDEQFF. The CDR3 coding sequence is TGTGCCAGCAGTTTATCCGACATCGATGAGCAGTTCTTC.

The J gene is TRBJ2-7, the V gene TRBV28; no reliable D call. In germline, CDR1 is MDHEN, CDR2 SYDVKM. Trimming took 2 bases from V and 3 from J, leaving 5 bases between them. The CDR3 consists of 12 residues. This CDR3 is CASSLKLYEQYF. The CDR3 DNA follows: TGTGCCAGCAGTTTAAAGCTCTACGAGCAGTACTTC.

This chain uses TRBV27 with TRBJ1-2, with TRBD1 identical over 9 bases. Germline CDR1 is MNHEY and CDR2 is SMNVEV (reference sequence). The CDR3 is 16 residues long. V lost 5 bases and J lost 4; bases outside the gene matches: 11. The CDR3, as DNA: TGTGCCAGCAGTCCCTACTCTGGGACAGGGCCCTATGGCTACACCTTC. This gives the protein CASSPYSGTGPYGYTF.

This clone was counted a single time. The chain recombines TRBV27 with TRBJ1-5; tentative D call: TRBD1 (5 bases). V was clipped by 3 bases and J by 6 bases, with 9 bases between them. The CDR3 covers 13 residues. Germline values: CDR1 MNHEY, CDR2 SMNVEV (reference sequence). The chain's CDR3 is CASSFGGGQPQHF. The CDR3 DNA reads TGTGCCAGCAGTTTTGGGGGGGGTCAGCCCCAGCATTTT.

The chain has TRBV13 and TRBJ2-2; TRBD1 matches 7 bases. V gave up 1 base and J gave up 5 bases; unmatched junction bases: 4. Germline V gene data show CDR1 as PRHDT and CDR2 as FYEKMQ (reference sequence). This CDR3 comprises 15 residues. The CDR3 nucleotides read TGTGCCAGCAGCTTAGCTAGGGGGCTGACCGGGGAGCTGTTTTTT. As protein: CASSLARGLTGELFF.

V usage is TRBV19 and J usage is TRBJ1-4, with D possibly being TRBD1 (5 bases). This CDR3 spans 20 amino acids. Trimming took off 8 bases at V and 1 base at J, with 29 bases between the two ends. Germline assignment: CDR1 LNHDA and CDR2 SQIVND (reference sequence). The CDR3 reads CASRWGLAFQEGGTNEKLFF. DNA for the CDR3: TGTGCCAGTCGCTGGGGCCTTGCCTTCCAGGAGGGAGGAACTAATGAAAAACTGTTTTTT.

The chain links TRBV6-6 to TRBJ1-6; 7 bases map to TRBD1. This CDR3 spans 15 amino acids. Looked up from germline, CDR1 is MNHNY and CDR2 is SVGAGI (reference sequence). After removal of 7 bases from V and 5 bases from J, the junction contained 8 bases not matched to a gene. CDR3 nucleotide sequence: TGTGCCAGCACACAGGGGACAACGAATAATTCACCCCTCCACTTT. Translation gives CASTQGTTNNSPLHF.

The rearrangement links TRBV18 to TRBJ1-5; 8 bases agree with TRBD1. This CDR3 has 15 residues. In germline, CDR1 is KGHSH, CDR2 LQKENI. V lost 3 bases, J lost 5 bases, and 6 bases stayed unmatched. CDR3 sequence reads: CASSPNGQGDQPQHF. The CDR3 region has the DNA TGTGCCAGCTCACCCAATGGACAGGGCGATCAGCCCCAGCATTTT.

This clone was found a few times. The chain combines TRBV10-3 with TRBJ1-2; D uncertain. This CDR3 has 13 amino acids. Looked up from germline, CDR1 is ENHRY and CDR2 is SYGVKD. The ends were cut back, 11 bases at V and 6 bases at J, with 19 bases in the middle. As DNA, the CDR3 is TGTGCCCTGCGTGAACCTCTTTCCGATGGCTACACCTTC. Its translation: CALREPLSDGYTF.

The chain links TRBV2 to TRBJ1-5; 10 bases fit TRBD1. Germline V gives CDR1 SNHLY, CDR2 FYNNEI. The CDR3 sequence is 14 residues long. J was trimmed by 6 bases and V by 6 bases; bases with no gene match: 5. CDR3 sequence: CASSGTGVLQPQHF. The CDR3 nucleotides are TGTGCCAGCAGCGGGACAGGGGTGCTTCAGCCCCAGCATTTT.

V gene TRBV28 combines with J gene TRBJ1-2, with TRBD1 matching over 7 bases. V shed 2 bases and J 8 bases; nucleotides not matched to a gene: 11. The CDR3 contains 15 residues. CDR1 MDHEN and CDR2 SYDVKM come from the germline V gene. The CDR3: CASSLAGTAPGGYTF. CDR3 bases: TGTGCCAGCAGTTTAGCGGGGACAGCCCCCGGGGGCTACACCTTC.

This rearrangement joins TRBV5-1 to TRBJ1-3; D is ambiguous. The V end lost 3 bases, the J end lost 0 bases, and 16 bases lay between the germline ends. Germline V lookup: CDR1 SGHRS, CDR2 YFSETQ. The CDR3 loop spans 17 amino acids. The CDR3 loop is CASSSTLAYSSGNTIYF. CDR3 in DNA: TGCGCCAGCAGCTCTACTTTAGCTTACTCCTCTGGAAACACCATATATTTT.

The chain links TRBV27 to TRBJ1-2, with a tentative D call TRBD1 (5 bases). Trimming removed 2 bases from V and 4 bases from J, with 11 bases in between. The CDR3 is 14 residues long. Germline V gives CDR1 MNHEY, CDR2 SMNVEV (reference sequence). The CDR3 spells CASSLQGLGYGYTF. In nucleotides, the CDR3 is TGTGCCAGCAGTTTACAGGGATTAGGCTATGGCTACACCTTC.

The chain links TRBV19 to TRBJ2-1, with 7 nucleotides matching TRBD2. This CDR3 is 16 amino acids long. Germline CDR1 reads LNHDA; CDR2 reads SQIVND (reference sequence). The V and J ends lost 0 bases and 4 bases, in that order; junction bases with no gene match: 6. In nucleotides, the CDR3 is TGTGCCAGTAGTATAGAGCCGAGCGGGGATTACAATGAGCAGTTCTTC. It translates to CASSIEPSGDYNEQFF. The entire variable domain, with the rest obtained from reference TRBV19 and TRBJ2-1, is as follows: DGGITQSPKYLFRKEGQNVTLSCEQNLNHDAMYWYRQDPGQGLRLIYYSQIVNDFQKGDIAEGYSVSREKKESFPLTVTSAQKNPTAFYLCASSIEPSGDYNEQFFGPGTRLTVL.